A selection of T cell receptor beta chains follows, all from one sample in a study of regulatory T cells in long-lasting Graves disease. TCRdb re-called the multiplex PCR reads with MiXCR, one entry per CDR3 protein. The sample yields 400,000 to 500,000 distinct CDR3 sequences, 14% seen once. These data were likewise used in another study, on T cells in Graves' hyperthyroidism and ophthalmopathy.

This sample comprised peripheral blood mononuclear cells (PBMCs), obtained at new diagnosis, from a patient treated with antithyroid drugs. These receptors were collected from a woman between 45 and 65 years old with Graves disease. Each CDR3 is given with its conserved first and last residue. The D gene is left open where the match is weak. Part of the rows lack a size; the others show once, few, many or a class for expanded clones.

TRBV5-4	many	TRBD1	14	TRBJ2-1	TGTGCCAGCAGCCCAACCCTAAAGACAGGGGGCGAGTTCTTC	CASSPTLKTGGEFF
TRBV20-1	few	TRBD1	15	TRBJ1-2	TGCAGTGCTAACCCCGGGGACAGCATAAACTATGGCTACACCTTC	CSANPGDSINYGYTF
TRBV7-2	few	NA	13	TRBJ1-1	TGTGCCAGCAGCTTATACAGGGACACTGAAGCTTTCTTT	CASSLYRDTEAFF
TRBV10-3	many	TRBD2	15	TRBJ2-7	TGTGCCATCAGTGGGAAAGGACTAGACTCCTACGAGCAGTACTTC	CAISGKGLDSYEQYF
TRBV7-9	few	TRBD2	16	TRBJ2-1	TGTGCCAGCAGCTTAGGGGTTAGCGGGGTTATTGATGAGCAGTTCTTC	CASSLGVSGVIDEQFF
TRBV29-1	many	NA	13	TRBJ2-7	TGCAGCGTTGGGTCGCGACATTCCTACGAGCAGTACTTC	CSVGSRHSYEQYF
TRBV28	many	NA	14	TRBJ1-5	TGTGCCAGCAGTTTGTATTCGGGGAGGCAGCCCCAGCATTTT	CASSLYSGRQPQHF
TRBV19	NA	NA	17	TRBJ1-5	TGTGCCAGTAGTATCCCCCTTGGCGGGCTTGTATGGCAGCCCCAGCATTTT	CASSIPLGGLVWQPQHF
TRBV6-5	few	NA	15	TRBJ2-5	TGTGCCAGCAGTTATAATTGGGGGAACCAAGAGACCCAGTACTTC	CASSYNWGNQETQYF
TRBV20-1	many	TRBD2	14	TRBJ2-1	TGCAGTGCACATGGACTAGCGGGCCTCAATGAGCAGTTCTTC	CSAHGLAGLNEQFF
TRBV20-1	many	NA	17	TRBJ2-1	TGCAGTGCTATTTCAGGACAGCGGAGACGCTCCTACAATGAGCAGTTCTTC	CSAISGQRRRSYNEQFF
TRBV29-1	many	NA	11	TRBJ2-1	TGCAGCGTTGAGTCCTACAATGAGCAGTTCTTC	CSVESYNEQFF
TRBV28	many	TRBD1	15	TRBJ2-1	TGTGCCAGCAGTTTACACGGACAGGGGTACAATGAGCAGTTCTTC	CASSLHGQGYNEQFF
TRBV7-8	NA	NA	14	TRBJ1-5	TGTGCCAGCAGCATCACCACAGGGTCCCAGCCCCAGCATTTT	CASSITTGSQPQHF
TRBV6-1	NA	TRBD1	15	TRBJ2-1	TGTGCCAGCAGTGAAGGGACAGGGCCCTACAATGAGCAGTTCTTC	CASSEGTGPYNEQFF
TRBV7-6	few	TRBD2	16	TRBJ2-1	TGTGCCAGCAGCTCTAGCGGGAGAGTATCCTACAATGAGCAGTTCTTC	CASSSSGRVSYNEQFF
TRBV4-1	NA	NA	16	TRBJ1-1	TGCGCCAGCAGCCAAGTAGGGGTTGGTTTCAACACTGAAGCTTTCTTT	CASSQVGVGFNTEAFF
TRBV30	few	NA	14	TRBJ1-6	TGTGCCTGGATACAGACAGATAATAATTCACCCCTCCACTTT	CAWIQTDNNSPLHF
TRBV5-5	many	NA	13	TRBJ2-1	TGTGCCAGCAGCACGACTAGGATCAATGAGCAGTTCTTC	CASSTTRINEQFF
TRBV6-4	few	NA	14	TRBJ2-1	TGTGCCAGCAGTGACGGATTTCGCAACAATGAGCAGTTCTTC	CASSDGFRNNEQFF
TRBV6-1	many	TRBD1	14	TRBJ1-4	TGTGCCAGCAGCTTAACAGGGGGCAGAGAAAAACTGTTTTTT	CASSLTGGREKLFF
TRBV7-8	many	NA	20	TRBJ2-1	TGTGCCAGCAGCTCCCCACCAGGGGGTTTTGCGGGAGGATCTTACAATGAGCAGTTCTTC	CASSSPPGGFAGGSYNEQFF
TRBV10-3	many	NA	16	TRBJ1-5	TGTGCCATCAGTGACGGAAGAAGGGGAGGTAGTCAGCCCCAGCATTTT	CAISDGRRGGSQPQHF
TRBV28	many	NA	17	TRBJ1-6	TGTGCCAGCTCCTGGTCAGGTCCCGCTCCGGTTTATTCACCCCTCCACTTT	CASSWSGPAPVYSPLHF
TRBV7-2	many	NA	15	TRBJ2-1	TGTGCCAGCAGCTTAGCCCTGGGAGGTTCTAATGAGCAGTTCTTC	CASSLALGGSNEQFF
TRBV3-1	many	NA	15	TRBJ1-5	TGTGCCAGCAGCCAAGACTTCGGCAGCCCTTCGCCCCAGCATTTT	CASSQDFGSPSPQHF
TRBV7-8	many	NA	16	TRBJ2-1	TGTGCCAGCAGCTTAGGGGCCGGGACGAGGAGCAATGAGCAGTTCTTC	CASSLGAGTRSNEQFF
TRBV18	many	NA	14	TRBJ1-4	TGTGCCAGCTCACTATCTGCAACTAATGAAAAACTGTTTTTT	CASSLSATNEKLFF
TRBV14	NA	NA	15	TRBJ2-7	TGTGCCAGCAGCCCACTAGCAGCTAACGGCTACGAGCAGTACTTC	CASSPLAANGYEQYF
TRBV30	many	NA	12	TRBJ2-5	TGTGCCTGGAGCCCCAACCAAGAGACCCAGTACTTC	CAWSPNQETQYF
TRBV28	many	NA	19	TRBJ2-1	TGTGCCAGCAGTTTATTCCTGCGGGACGGTAAAAGCTCCTACAATGAGCAGTTCTTC	CASSLFLRDGKSSYNEQFF
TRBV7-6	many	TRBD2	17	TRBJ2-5	TGTGCCAGCAGCCGCGGGACTAGCGGGACGTACCAAGAGACCCAGTACTTC	CASSRGTSGTYQETQYF
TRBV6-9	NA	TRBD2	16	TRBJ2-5	TGTGCCAGTAGTTACGCGCCACTAGCGGGCCAAGAGACCCAGTACTTC	CASSYAPLAGQETQYF
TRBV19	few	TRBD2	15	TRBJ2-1	TGTGCCAGTAGTAGGGGCGGGAGGGCCTACAATGAGCAGTTCTTC	CASSRGGRAYNEQFF
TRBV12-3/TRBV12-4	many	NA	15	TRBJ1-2	TGTGCCAGCAGTTTAGGGGCCGCTATCCTATATGGCTACACCTTC	CASSLGAAILYGYTF
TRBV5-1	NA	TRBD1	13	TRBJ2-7	TGCGCCAGCAGAGAGGACAGGTTCTACGAGCAGTACTTC	CASREDRFYEQYF
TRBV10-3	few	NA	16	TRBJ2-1	TGTGCCATCACAACATGGGGGCGGGAGTTACTCAATGAGCAGTTCTTC	CAITTWGRELLNEQFF
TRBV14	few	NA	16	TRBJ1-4	TGTGCCAGCAGCCACGCATGGGCAGGTCCAAATGAAAAACTGTTTTTT	CASSHAWAGPNEKLFF
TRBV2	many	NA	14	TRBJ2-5	TGTGCCAGCAGTGATCCAGGTCGCGAAGAGACCCAGTACTTC	CASSDPGREETQYF
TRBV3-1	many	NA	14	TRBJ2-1	TGTGCCAGCAGCCTCCCGGGGAGTCAAAATGAGCAGTTCTTC	CASSLPGSQNEQFF
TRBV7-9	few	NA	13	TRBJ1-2	TGTGCCAGCAGCGGGACGGCTAACTATGGCTACACCTTC	CASSGTANYGYTF
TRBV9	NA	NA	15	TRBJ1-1	TGTGCCAGCAGCGTAGGTCTTGGGTTGAACACTGAAGCTTTCTTT	CASSVGLGLNTEAFF
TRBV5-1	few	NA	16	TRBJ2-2	TGCGCCAGCAGCCGGATAGAGCTCGCGAACACCGGGGAGCTGTTTTTT	CASSRIELANTGELFF
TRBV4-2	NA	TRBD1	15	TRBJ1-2	TGTGCCAGCAGCCAGGGGACAGGGGAGTGGTATGGCTACACCTTC	CASSQGTGEWYGYTF
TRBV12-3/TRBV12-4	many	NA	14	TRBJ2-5	TGTGCCAGCACTTCCTGGGGGGAGGAAGAGACCCAGTACTTC	CASTSWGEEETQYF
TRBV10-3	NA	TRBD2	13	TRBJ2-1	TGTGCCATCAGTGAAGGTAGCGGGATAAATCTGTTCTTC	CAISEGSGINLFF
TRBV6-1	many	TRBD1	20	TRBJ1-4	TGTGCCAGCAGTGCGCCGGGACAGGGTTTTTTCGACCCAACTAATGAAAAACTGTTTTTT	CASSAPGQGFFDPTNEKLFF
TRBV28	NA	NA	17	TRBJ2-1	TGTGCCAGCCAACCCCCAGGGGTCTCCGGGACCTACAATGAGCAGTTCTTC	CASQPPGVSGTYNEQFF
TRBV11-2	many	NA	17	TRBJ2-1	TGTGCCAGCAGCTTAGATCTATGGGGGAAGGGGGACAATGAGCAGTTCTTC	CASSLDLWGKGDNEQFF
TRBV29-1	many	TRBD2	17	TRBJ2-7	TGCAGCGTTGAAGGAGAGGGCGGGAGCCCCTTCGGCTACGAGCAGTACTTC	CSVEGEGGSPFGYEQYF
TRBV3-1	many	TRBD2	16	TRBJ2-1	TGTGCCAGCAGTATCACACTAGCGGGACTCCCCAATGAGCAGTTCTTC	CASSITLAGLPNEQFF
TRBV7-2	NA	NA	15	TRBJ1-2	TGTGCCAGCAGCCTCCGTTTGCACTCTTTCTATGGCTACACCTTC	CASSLRLHSFYGYTF
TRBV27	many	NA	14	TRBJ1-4	TGTGCCAGCAGTTCCCGGATGGTTAGGGAAAAACTGTTTTTT	CASSSRMVREKLFF
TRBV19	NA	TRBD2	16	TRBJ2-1	TGTGCCAGTTCCCCCACGGGCGGGAGTAGGTACAATGAGCAGTTCTTC	CASSPTGGSRYNEQFF
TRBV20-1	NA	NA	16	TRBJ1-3	TGCAGTGCTAGAGATTCGATAGGGGCTTCTGGAGACACCATATATTTT	CSARDSIGASGDTIYF
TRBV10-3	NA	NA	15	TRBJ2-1	TGTGCCATCAGTTCATCAGCGGAGGGGTACAATGAGCAGTCCTTC	CAISSSAEGYNEQSF
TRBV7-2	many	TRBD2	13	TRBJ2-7	TGTGCCAGCAGCTTAGCCGGACTAGCGGGAGGCGACTTC	CASSLAGLAGGDF
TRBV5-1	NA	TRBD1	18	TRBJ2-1	TGCGCCAGCAGCGGTTTGGTTCAGACAGGGAGCTCCTACAATGAGCAGTTCTTC	CASSGLVQTGSSYNEQFF
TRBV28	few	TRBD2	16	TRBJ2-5	TGTGCCAGCAGTTTAACTAGCGGGGCCTATGGGGGGACCCAGTACTTC	CASSLTSGAYGGTQYF
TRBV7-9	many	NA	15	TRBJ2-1	TGTGCCAGCAGCTTCCGGACTTGGCCTTACAATGAGCAGTTCTTC	CASSFRTWPYNEQFF